Sequencing of this T cell receptor (beta chain) was carried out in a study of CD8 T cells in Susac syndrome. Random hexamers were used to reverse transcribe the RNA input (roughly 0.5 to 1 ug). Amplification of TCR beta CDR3 across 54 Vbeta and 13 Jbeta was performed with immunoSEQ multiplex PCR. TCRdb itself ran the immunoSEQ multiplex PCR reads through MiXCR, one entry per CDR3 protein. Of about 71,000 distinct CDR3 sequences listed, roughly 95% were seen once; the top ten hold 0.09% to 0.13%. V trimming: 5 bases; J trimming: 1 base; junction bases outside the gene matches: 4. This CDR3 spans 15 amino acids. Germline V lookup: CDR1 MDHEN, CDR2 SYDVKM.

The sequenced sample was CD4+ T cells from PBMCs. The sequence was collected from a human donor with multiple sclerosis. The J gene is TRBJ2-3, the V gene TRBV28; 9 nucleotides match TRBD1. CDR3 loop: CASSTRTGGTDTQYF. The CDR3, as DNA: TGTGCCAGCAGTACCCGGACAGGGGGCACAGATACGCAGTATTTT.